These 25 T cell receptor beta chains came from one sample sequenced in a study of blood T cell repertoires in COVID-19 (dated by TCRdb to about 2020). The protocol used for the library was the immunoSEQ multiplex PCR assay. Here the immuneACCESS table is served through TCRdb, limited to in-frame sequences with V and J called. Missing clones are a known gap in these copies; in checked studies unresolved V genes cover under half, and the rest lacks a known reason. The sample yields 260,000 or so clones; 80% to 90% were counted once. The top ten clones comprise about 3.8% of the sample. The sequenced material came from PBMCs or T cells enriched from blood (not recorded which). These receptors were obtained from a woman aged 40 to 50 who had been exposed to COVID-19.

J is TRBJ2-5 and V is TRBV4-2; D is perhaps TRBD2 (7 bases). V was clipped by 0 bases and J by 1 base, with 12 bases between them. Germline-derived CDR1 and CDR2 are LGHNA and YNFKEQ. This CDR3 is 16 amino acids long. The CDR3 protein is CASSQDRGGRQETQYF. CDR3 nucleotides: TGTGCCAGCAGCCAAGATAGGGGGGGGCGCCAAGAGACCCAGTACTTC.

This sequence joins TRBV7-6 and TRBJ1-1; TRBD1 agrees at 7 bases. Germline lookup yields CDR1 SGHVS and CDR2 FNYEAQ. The ends lost 1 base at V and 1 base at J; junction bases unmatched: 15. The CDR3 totals 19 residues. For the CDR3, the DNA is TGTGCCAGCAGCTTAGAGGCTAGGGGGCTGAGGCGAGGGAACACTGAAGCTTTCTTT. Translated, it gives CASSLEARGLRRGNTEAFF.

The chain has TRBV10-3 and TRBJ1-1, with a possible D match to TRBD1 (6 bases). Germline V gene sequence: CDR1 ENHRY, CDR2 SYGVKD. Trimming cost V 2 bases and J 2 bases, with 9 bases left between them. The CDR3 consists of 14 residues. Here the CDR3 DNA reads TGTGCCATCAGTGAGGACAGGCTAAACACTGAAGCTTTCTTT. Protein: CAISEDRLNTEAFF.

This chain connects TRBV7-9 to TRBJ1-2; 7 nucleotides match TRBD1. Germline V gene lookup returns CDR1 SEHNR and CDR2 FQNEAQ (reference sequence). After removal of 4 bases from V and 5 bases from J, the junction contained 7 bases not matched to a gene. There are 14 residues in the CDR3. The CDR3: CASSYEGALYGYTF. The CDR3 bases are TGTGCCAGCAGCTACGAGGGGGCGTTATATGGCTACACCTTC.

The genes are TRBV3-1 (or the pseudogene TRBV3-2) and TRBJ1-2, with 10 bases lining up with TRBD1. The V segment lost 6 bases and the J segment 2 bases; nucleotides outside the gene matches: 6. Germline loops: CDR1 LGHDT, CDR2 YNNKEL (reference sequence). This CDR3 region has 15 residues. The CDR3: CASRARGQGNYGYTF. DNA for the CDR3: TGTGCCAGCAGAGCGAGGGGACAGGGGAACTATGGCTACACCTTC.

The chain uses TRBV18 and TRBJ1-3; maybe TRBD1 (5 bases). Looked up from germline, CDR1 is KGHSH and CDR2 is LQKENI. The CDR3 has 14 amino acids. Trimming shortened V by 3 bases and J by 4 bases, and 10 bases separated the two germline ends. The DNA for the CDR3 is TGTGCCAGCTCACCCCGCGGGGACGGAAACACCATATATTTT. Translating it yields CASSPRGDGNTIYF. Supplemented by reference TRBV18 and TRBJ1-3, the full variable domain reads NAGVMQNPRHLVRRRGQEARLRCSPMKGHSHVYWYRQLPEEGLKFMVYLQKENIIDESGMPKERFSAEFPKEGPSILRIQQVVRGDSAAYFCASSPRGDGNTIYFGEGSWLTVV.

The table lists this clone with a few counts. V is TRBV19 and J is TRBJ2-1; 11 nucleotides agree with TRBD2. From germline, CDR1 is LNHDA and CDR2 SQIVND (reference sequence). The CDR3 totals 14 residues. Germline trimming cut 10 bases from V and 6 bases from J; bases unmatched to any gene: 8. Here the CDR3 DNA reads TGTGCCACCTCGAGACTAGCGGGGATCAATGAGCAGTTCTTC. It codes for CATSRLAGINEQFF.

CDR3 sequence: CASSEDRGYEQYF. DNA for the CDR3: TGTGCCAGCAGTGAGGACAGGGGCTACGAGCAGTACTTC. The chain uses TRBV2 and TRBJ2-7, with TRBD1 matching 9 bases. V trimming: 3 bases; J trimming: 3 bases; junction bases outside the gene matches: 0. Germline CDR1 reads SNHLY; CDR2 reads FYNNEI. This CDR3 contains 13 residues.

J is TRBJ1-5 and V is TRBV7-2, with TRBD1 identical over 8 bases. Germline values: CDR1 SGHTA, CDR2 FQGNSA. J gave up 7 bases and V 1 base, and 6 bases lay outside the gene matches. This CDR3 contains 15 residues. CDR3: CASSLDTGGGQPQHF. The CDR3 bases are TGTGCCAGCAGCTTAGATACAGGGGGTGGGCAGCCCCAGCATTTT.

The chain links TRBV27 to TRBJ2-7; D might be TRBD1 (6 bases). The V gene's germline CDR1 is MNHEY and CDR2 SMNVEV (reference sequence). The CDR3 consists of 13 residues. V shed 8 bases and J shed 4 bases, with 15 bases lying between them. The CDR3 nucleotides are TGTGCCAGCGAAGACAGGAGAGGGTACGAGCAGTACTTC. Translated: CASEDRRGYEQYF.

The rearrangement joins TRBV9 to TRBJ2-5; maybe TRBD1 (6 bases). V lost 2 bases and J 5 bases, leaving 16 bases between the germline ends. Germline CDR1 is SGDLS and CDR2 is YYNGEE. This CDR3 has 15 residues. CDR3 coding DNA: TGTGCCAGCAGCGTTTCGGTGGGGGCCCGCGAGACCCAGTACTTC. Its translation is CASSVSVGARETQYF.

The chain carries TRBV24-1 and TRBJ1-5; TRBD1 matches 10 bases. Trimming cost V 3 bases and J 0 bases; bases outside gene matches: 4. The CDR3 length is 17 residues. Germline assignment: CDR1 KGHDR and CDR2 SFDVKD. The CDR3 reads CATSDTTGGYSNQPQHF. The CDR3 DNA reads TGTGCCACCAGTGATACGACAGGGGGCTATAGCAATCAGCCCCAGCATTTT.

The V call is TRBV7-8, the J call TRBJ1-1; 9 bases map to TRBD1. The CDR3 is made up of 13 amino acids. CDR1 is SGHVS and CDR2 is FQNEAQ in the germline V gene. The V gene end was trimmed by 1 base and the J gene end by 6 bases; junction bases not matched to a gene: 0. CDR3: CASSLDRGPEAFF. CDR3 sequence (DNA): TGTGCCAGCAGCTTAGACAGGGGGCCTGAAGCTTTCTTT.

The rearrangement links TRBV6-5 to TRBJ2-1; 8 bases fit TRBD2. Per germline, CDR1 MNHEY and CDR2 SVGAGI. Germline trimming cut 6 bases from V and 8 bases from J; bases unmatched to any gene: 12. The CDR3 contains 15 residues. The CDR3 is CASRRTSPGSDEQFF. The CDR3 DNA follows: TGTGCCAGCAGGCGGACTAGCCCTGGGAGCGATGAGCAGTTCTTC.

The J gene is TRBJ1-1, the V gene TRBV27; TRBD1 matches at 7 bases. Trimming at V came to 0 bases and at J to 6 bases, leaving 7 bases not matched to a gene. Germline V gene lookup returns CDR1 MNHEY and CDR2 SMNVEV (reference sequence). The CDR3 extends over 15 amino acids. The CDR3 protein is CASSLSSEGGPEAFF. CDR3 DNA sequence: TGTGCCAGCAGTTTATCTTCGGAAGGGGGCCCTGAAGCTTTCTTT.

The chain links TRBV7-2 to TRBJ2-5, with a tentative D call TRBD2 (6 bases). CDR1 SGHTA and CDR2 FQGNSA come from the germline V gene. CDR3 size: 14 residues. Trimming left V 5 bases short and J 1 base short, with 11 bases between. The CDR3 is CASSTGLTQETQYF. The CDR3 nucleotides are TGTGCCAGCAGCACCGGACTAACCCAAGAGACCCAGTACTTC.

V gene TRBV19 combines with J gene TRBJ1-5; 8 bases are shared with TRBD1. V lost 3 bases and J lost 4; bases outside the gene matches: 8. Germline loops: CDR1 LNHDA, CDR2 SQIVND (reference sequence). This CDR3 has 16 amino acids. CDR3 coding DNA: TGTGCCAGTAGTATGGGACCGGGACAGGCTAATCAGCCCCAGCATTTT. Protein sequence: CASSMGPGQANQPQHF.

The chain combines TRBV5-4 with TRBJ2-2, with 7 positions matching TRBD1. Germline trimming cut 4 bases from V and 4 bases from J; bases unmatched to any gene: 7. The germline gives CDR1 SGHNT, CDR2 YYREEE (reference sequence). The CDR3 spans 15 residues. The DNA for the CDR3 is TGTGCCAGCAGCGCTGGGACAGTCTCCACCGGGGAGCTGTTTTTT. It specifies CASSAGTVSTGELFF.

The V and J genes are TRBV7-2 and TRBJ2-4; D perhaps matches TRBD2 (5 bases). Germline values: CDR1 SGHTA, CDR2 FQGNSA. The ends were cut back, 5 bases at V and 2 bases at J, with 10 bases in the middle. This CDR3 comprises 14 residues. CDR3 sequence: CASSPGGSKNIQYF. CDR3 in DNA: TGTGCCAGCAGCCCTGGCGGGTCCAAAAACATTCAGTACTTC.

This rearrangement joins TRBV5-1 to TRBJ1-1; 9 nucleotides line up with TRBD1. Germline assignment: CDR1 SGHRS and CDR2 YFSETQ. The trim removed 3 bases at V and 5 bases at J, leaving 5 bases unmatched. CDR3 length: 14 residues. CDR3 region: CASSSGTGRTEAFF. The CDR3 nucleotides are TGCGCCAGCAGCTCCGGGACAGGGAGGACTGAAGCTTTCTTT.

This chain links TRBV9 with TRBJ2-3, with TRBD1 matching 7 bases. The CDR3 runs to 18 residues. Germline values: CDR1 SGDLS, CDR2 YYNGEE. Trimming took 0 bases from V and 0 from J; bases not matched to a gene: 10. The CDR3 sequence: CASSVEQGMGRSTDTQYF. CDR3 nucleotide sequence: TGTGCCAGCAGCGTAGAACAGGGGATGGGCCGTAGCACAGATACGCAGTATTTT.

The chain has TRBV28 and TRBJ2-1; D not certain. Germline CDR1 and CDR2: MDHEN and SYDVKM. The germline V and J ends were trimmed by 7 bases and 5 bases, with 6 bases remaining between them. CDR3 length: 11 amino acids. CDR3 bases: TGTGCCAGCACTAGAAACAATGAGCAGTTCTTC. This sequence encodes CASTRNNEQFF.

The rearrangement links TRBV2 to TRBJ2-3; the D gene is possibly TRBD1 (7 bases). Trimming left V 3 bases short and J 2 bases short, with 18 bases between. The CDR3 length is 17 residues. The germline gives CDR1 SNHLY, CDR2 FYNNEI. CDR3 loop: CASSEVRQGGTTDTQYF. The CDR3 DNA reads as TGTGCCAGCAGTGAGGTTCGCCAGGGGGGCACCACAGATACGCAGTATTTT.

This chain joins TRBV9 and TRBJ2-2, with D uncertain. This CDR3 has 13 residues. Trimming took 1 base from V and 2 from J, leaving 3 bases between them. Germline V gene lookup returns CDR1 SGDLS and CDR2 YYNGEE. The CDR3, as DNA: TGTGCCAGCAGCGTATATAACACCGGGGAGCTGTTTTTT. Its translation: CASSVYNTGELFF.

The rearrangement joins TRBV5-4 to TRBJ2-1, with 9 bases identical to TRBD2. The trim removed 5 bases at V and 1 base at J, leaving 7 bases unmatched. The CDR3 length is 16 residues. CDR1 SGHNT and CDR2 YYREEE come from the germline V gene (reference sequence). The CDR3 spells CASSSGTSKSYNEQFF. The DNA of the CDR3 is TGTGCCAGCAGTTCCGGGACTAGCAAATCCTACAATGAGCAGTTCTTC. The variable domain in full, with the rest retrieved from reference TRBV5-4 and TRBJ2-1, is ETGVTQSPTHLIKTRGQQVTLRCSSQSGHNTVSWYQQALGQGPQFIFQYYREEENGRGNFPPRFSGLQFPNYSSELNVNALELDDSALYLCASSSGTSKSYNEQFFGPGTRLTVL.